Following are 15 T cell receptor beta chains from one sample sequenced in a study of blood T cell repertoires in COVID-19. Sequenced by immunoSEQ multiplex PCR; TCRdb stores in-frame clones only, minus some. The repertoire holds about 250,000 clones, with 86% as singletons. What was sequenced was PBMCs or T cells enriched from blood (not recorded which). The origin of the receptors is a man between 18 and 35 years old who had recovered from COVID-19.

The chain is built from TRBV28 and TRBJ2-4, with TRBD1 identical over 9 bases. The CDR3 spans 14 residues. The V gene end was trimmed by 4 bases and the J gene end by 6 bases; junction bases not matched to a gene: 4. In germline, CDR1 is MDHEN, CDR2 SYDVKM. The DNA of the CDR3 is TGTGCCAGCAGTTCCACAGGGGGCGGAAACATTCAGTACTTC. Protein: CASSSTGGGNIQYF.

There are a few counts of this clone. The chain joins TRBV5-4 to TRBJ2-7, with a weak D call TRBD2 (6 bases). Trimming left V 4 bases short and J 5 bases short, with 19 bases between. The CDR3 extends over 15 amino acids. Germline CDR1 reads SGHNT; CDR2 reads YYREEE (reference sequence). DNA of the CDR3: TGTGCCAGCAGCGCCACGGGACTCCTGGGGAACGAGCAGTACTTC. Residues: CASSATGLLGNEQYF. Drawing the rest from reference TRBV5-4 and TRBJ2-7, the complete variable domain is ETGVTQSPTHLIKTRGQQVTLRCSSQSGHNTVSWYQQALGQGPQFIFQYYREEENGRGNFPPRFSGLQFPNYSSELNVNALELDDSALYLCASSATGLLGNEQYFGPGTRLTVT.

This chain links TRBV7-9 with TRBJ2-7, with D possibly being TRBD2 (6 bases). Trimming stripped 3 bases from V and 2 bases from J, with 17 bases between. CDR1 SEHNR and CDR2 FQNEAQ come from the germline V gene (reference sequence). This CDR3 contains 16 residues. The CDR3 region is CASSFLRLGGTYEQYF. In nucleotides, the CDR3 is TGTGCCAGCAGCTTCCTAAGACTAGGAGGTACCTACGAGCAGTACTTC.

The chain combines TRBV18 with TRBJ1-4; 8 bases line up with TRBD1. The CDR3 has 15 residues. The ends lost 2 bases at V and 8 bases at J; junction bases unmatched: 7. Germline CDR1 KGHSH, CDR2 LQKENI. The CDR3: CASSPKDRVGEKLFF. The CDR3 coding sequence is TGTGCCAGCTCACCAAAGGACAGGGTAGGGGAAAAACTGTTTTTT.

In DNA, the CDR3 is TGTGCCAGTAGTAATGACAGGGTGAGGACTGAAGCTTTCTTT. Protein: CASSNDRVRTEAFF. The V gene is TRBV19, the J gene TRBJ1-1; 7 positions match TRBD1. Germline CDR1 and CDR2: LNHDA and SQIVND (reference sequence). V trimming: 4 bases; J trimming: 5 bases; junction bases outside the gene matches: 7. This CDR3 has 14 residues. The variable domain in full, completed from reference TRBV19 and TRBJ1-1, reads DGGITQSPKYLFRKEGQNVTLSCEQNLNHDAMYWYRQDPGQGLRLIYYSQIVNDFQKGDIAEGYSVSREKKESFPLTVTSAQKNPTAFYLCASSNDRVRTEAFFGQGTRLTVV.

The chain links TRBV27 to TRBJ2-7; 7 bases fit TRBD2. With V trimmed by 7 bases and J by 4 bases, 16 bases remained unmatched. CDR3 length: 16 residues. Germline V CDR1 and CDR2: MNHEY, SMNVEV (reference sequence). In nucleotides, the CDR3 is TGTGCCAGCACTACCCGCCTCGCGGGAGTGGGGTACGAGCAGTACTTC. Translation: CASTTRLAGVGYEQYF.

V usage is TRBV28 and J usage is TRBJ2-5, with 9 bases fitting TRBD2. Looked up from germline, CDR1 is MDHEN and CDR2 is SYDVKM. The CDR3 contains 13 residues. The ends lost 8 bases at V and 5 bases at J; junction bases unmatched: 6. This CDR3 is CASRSGSAETQYF. The DNA for the CDR3 is TGTGCCAGCCGTAGCGGGAGCGCGGAGACCCAGTACTTC. Based on the CDR3 plus reference TRBV28 and TRBJ2-5, the full variable domain is DVKVTQSSRYLVKRTGEKVFLECVQDMDHENMFWYRQDPGLGLRLIYFSYDVKMKEKGDIPEGYSVSREKKERFSLILESASTNQTSMYLCASRSGSAETQYFGPGTRLLVL.

The CDR3 protein is CASSLGTGEFETQYF. CDR3 nucleotides: TGTGCCAGTAGTCTGGGGACAGGGGAATTCGAGACCCAGTACTTC. The chain carries TRBV19 and TRBJ2-5; 10 bases agree with TRBD1. V shed 5 bases and J 5 bases; nucleotides not matched to a gene: 8. Germline assignment: CDR1 LNHDA and CDR2 SQIVND (reference sequence). The CDR3 has 15 amino acids.

DNA of the CDR3: TGTGCCAGCTCACCACCTACAGGGACTAGTAGATACAATGAGCAGTTCTTC. Translation: CASSPPTGTSRYNEQFF. V gene TRBV18 combines with J gene TRBJ2-1, with TRBD2 matching 8 bases. Trimming at V came to 0 bases and at J to 4 bases, leaving 8 bases not matched to a gene. The germline V gene has CDR1 KGHSH and CDR2 LQKENI. The CDR3 runs to 17 residues.

This chain connects TRBV5-1 to TRBJ1-4, with a tentative D call TRBD1 (5 bases). The CDR3 has 15 amino acids. Between the trimmed V and J ends, which lost 4 bases and 2 bases, there was a span of 12 bases. The germline gives CDR1 SGHRS, CDR2 YFSETQ. CDR3 bases: TGCGCCAGCAGCATGACAGTCGGGACTAATGAAAAACTGTTTTTT. Translating gives CASSMTVGTNEKLFF.

The rearrangement links TRBV18 to TRBJ1-5; 7 positions agree with TRBD1. Germline V gene sequence: CDR1 KGHSH, CDR2 LQKENI. V dropped 2 bases and J dropped 0; count of bases not matched to a gene: 13. The CDR3 is 19 amino acids. CDR3: CASSPSQITGATSNQPQHF. Here the CDR3 DNA reads TGTGCCAGCTCACCATCACAAATTACAGGGGCGACTAGCAATCAGCCCCAGCATTTT. Combining the CDR3 with reference TRBV18 and TRBJ1-5 gives the whole variable domain NAGVMQNPRHLVRRRGQEARLRCSPMKGHSHVYWYRQLPEEGLKFMVYLQKENIIDESGMPKERFSAEFPKEGPSILRIQQVVRGDSAAYFCASSPSQITGATSNQPQHFGDGTRLSIL.

This chain uses TRBV27 with TRBJ2-7; 10 bases line up with TRBD2. Germline assignment: CDR1 MNHEY and CDR2 SMNVEV (reference sequence). The CDR3 contains 15 residues. After removal of 5 bases from V and 2 bases from J, the junction contained 6 bases not matched to a gene. Here the CDR3 DNA reads TGTGCCAGCAGTAGAAAGCGGGAGGGGGCCTACGAGCAGTACTTC. This sequence encodes CASSRKREGAYEQYF.

CDR3 residues: CASSDLSGVDTQYF. The CDR3 nucleotides read TGTGCCAGCAGTGACCTGAGCGGAGTGGATACGCAGTATTTT. The genes are TRBV6-1 and TRBJ2-3; maybe TRBD2 (5 bases). The CDR3 loop spans 14 amino acids. Trimming took 3 bases from V and 6 from J, leaving 13 bases between them. Germline assignment: CDR1 MNHNS and CDR2 SASEGT.

The chain links TRBV7-8 to TRBJ1-2; possible D gene TRBD1, 6 bases. Trimming stripped 1 base from V and 3 bases from J, with 9 bases between. CDR3 length equals 14 residues. Per germline, CDR1 SGHVS and CDR2 FQNEAQ. For the CDR3, the DNA is TGTGCCAGCAGCTTAGGGGGGCTTGACTATGGCTACACCTTC. Amino acids: CASSLGGLDYGYTF. Full variable domain (remainder filled in from reference TRBV7-8 and TRBJ1-2): GAGVSQSPRYKVAKRGQDVALRCDPISGHVSLFWYQQALGQGPEFLTYFQNEAQLDKSGLPSDRFFAERPEGSVSTLKIQRTQQEDSAVYLCASSLGGLDYGYTFGSGTRLTVV.

The chain combines TRBV24-1 with TRBJ2-2, with 14 nucleotides matching TRBD2. The CDR3 contains 18 residues. The J segment lost 0 bases and the V segment lost 7 bases, leaving 6 bases of the junction unmatched. Germline-derived CDR1 and CDR2 are KGHDR and SFDVKD. This CDR3 is CATRGTSGRGANTGELFF. As DNA, the CDR3 is TGTGCCACCAGGGGGACTAGCGGGAGAGGTGCGAACACCGGGGAGCTGTTTTTT.